The rows below give T cell receptor beta chains drawn from one sample of a study of T-cell memory formation after mild COVID-19. TCRdb reanalysed the 5' RACE reads using MiXCR and keeps one entry per CDR3 protein. Here the sample spans approximately 54,000 distinct CDR3 sequences, approximately 12% being singletons. The specimen was PBMCs or a T cell subset sorted from them (not recorded which). The receptors shown here come from a man in his late teens or twenties who had mild COVID-19 (a few samples of this study predate the infection). Cell type and time point are not known. CDR3s include the opening cysteine and the closing phenylalanine or tryptophan. The D gene is left open where the match is weak. Clone size is shown for a subset of rows, as once, few, many or a class of expanded clone.

D gene: TRBD2; V gene: TRBV6-2/TRBV6-3; clone size: NA; J gene: TRBJ2-7; CDR3 DNA: TGTGCCAGCAGCCCTAGCGGGGCCTCCTCCTACGAGCAGTACTTC; CDR3 protein: CASSPSGASSYEQYF
D gene: NA; V gene: TRBV7-3; clone size: few; J gene: TRBJ1-2; CDR3 DNA: TGTGCCAGCAGCCCGACCGAAGCTAACTATGGCTACACCTTC; CDR3 protein: CASSPTEANYGYTF
D gene: TRBD2; V gene: TRBV5-1; clone size: many; J gene: TRBJ2-3; CDR3 DNA: TGCGCCAGCAGCTTGGCCGGGGGAGCGGGGGTTACCACAGATACGCAGTATTTT; CDR3 protein: CASSLAGGAGVTTDTQYF
D gene: NA; V gene: TRBV12-3/TRBV12-4; clone size: many; J gene: TRBJ2-7; CDR3 DNA: TGTGCCAGCAGTTGGAGAAGGAGGTACGAGCAGTACTTC; CDR3 protein: CASSWRRRYEQYF
D gene: NA; V gene: TRBV12-3/TRBV12-4; clone size: few; J gene: TRBJ1-1; CDR3 DNA: TGTGCCAGCAGTTTAGAGTCCTTTGCCACTGAAGCTTTCTTT; CDR3 protein: CASSLESFATEAFF
D gene: NA; V gene: TRBV5-1; clone size: many; J gene: TRBJ2-3; CDR3 DNA: TGCGCCAGCAGCTCCCTACAGGGATCGGCAGATACGCAGTATTTT; CDR3 protein: CASSSLQGSADTQYF
D gene: NA; V gene: TRBV7-9; clone size: many; J gene: TRBJ2-7; CDR3 DNA: TGTGCCAGCAGCCGATACAGAGAGCAGTACTTC; CDR3 protein: CASSRYREQYF
D gene: NA; V gene: TRBV29-1; clone size: NA; J gene: TRBJ1-2; CDR3 DNA: TGCAGCGTTGGGGAGAACTATGGCTACACCTTC; CDR3 protein: CSVGENYGYTF
D gene: NA; V gene: TRBV28; clone size: few; J gene: TRBJ1-5; CDR3 DNA: TGTGCCAGCAGTTTTGGCCCAGTGAGCAATCAGCCCCAGCATTTT; CDR3 protein: CASSFGPVSNQPQHF
D gene: TRBD1; V gene: TRBV20-1; clone size: NA; J gene: TRBJ1-5; CDR3 DNA: TGCAGTGCAGGCCCGGGACAGGGAGTGGCTCAGCCCCAGCATTTT; CDR3 protein: CSAGPGQGVAQPQHF
D gene: NA; V gene: TRBV7-2; clone size: few; J gene: TRBJ2-1; CDR3 DNA: TGTGCCAGCAGCCCAGGCTTTGCGGACAATGAGCAGTTCTTC; CDR3 protein: CASSPGFADNEQFF
D gene: TRBD1; V gene: TRBV12-3/TRBV12-4; clone size: NA; J gene: TRBJ1-5; CDR3 DNA: TGTGCCAGCAGCTGGGGACAGGGGATGTCCCAGCATTTT; CDR3 protein: CASSWGQGMSQHF
D gene: NA; V gene: TRBV6-1; clone size: NA; J gene: TRBJ2-5; CDR3 DNA: TGTGCCAGCAGTGACTCTGTCCCCTATACCCAGTACTTC; CDR3 protein: CASSDSVPYTQYF
D gene: NA; V gene: TRBV15; clone size: NA; J gene: TRBJ1-1; CDR3 DNA: TGTGCCACCAGCAGAGACATACACACTGAAGCTTTCTTT; CDR3 protein: CATSRDIHTEAFF
D gene: NA; V gene: TRBV5-1; clone size: many; J gene: TRBJ2-7; CDR3 DNA: TGCGCCAGCAGAATGGTCCCGGGGGCTTACGAGCAGTACTTC; CDR3 protein: CASRMVPGAYEQYF
D gene: NA; V gene: TRBV3-1; clone size: few; J gene: TRBJ2-5; CDR3 DNA: TGTGCCAGCAGCCCTTCGGGAATCAAAGAGACCCAGTACTTC; CDR3 protein: CASSPSGIKETQYF
D gene: NA; V gene: TRBV7-2; clone size: few; J gene: TRBJ2-3; CDR3 DNA: TGTGCCAGCTCCTGGCGGGCTAGCACAGATACGCAGTATTTT; CDR3 protein: CASSWRASTDTQYF
D gene: NA; V gene: TRBV7-7; clone size: NA; J gene: TRBJ2-5; CDR3 DNA: TGTGCTAGCAGCTCCGGGCACCAAGAGACCCAGTACTTC; CDR3 protein: CASSSGHQETQYF
D gene: TRBD1; V gene: TRBV18; clone size: few; J gene: TRBJ1-6; CDR3 DNA: TGTGCCAGCTCACCACGCGGGACAGGGACTTCACCCCTCCACTTT; CDR3 protein: CASSPRGTGTSPLHF
D gene: NA; V gene: TRBV7-2; clone size: few; J gene: TRBJ2-7; CDR3 DNA: TGTGCCAGCAGCTTAGCGACGGGGGCCTACGAGCAGTACTTC; CDR3 protein: CASSLATGAYEQYF
D gene: TRBD1; V gene: TRBV7-9; clone size: few; J gene: TRBJ1-5; CDR3 DNA: TGTGCCAGCAGCTTGGAGACAGGGCGGGACGATCAGCCCCAGCATTTT; CDR3 protein: CASSLETGRDDQPQHF
D gene: NA; V gene: TRBV5-1; clone size: NA; J gene: TRBJ2-7; CDR3 DNA: TGCGCCAGCAGCCGGTCTTCCCGGTCCTACGAGCAGTACTTC; CDR3 protein: CASSRSSRSYEQYF
D gene: TRBD1; V gene: TRBV12-3/TRBV12-4; clone size: few; J gene: TRBJ1-2; CDR3 DNA: TGTGCCAGCAGTCGGGACAGCTATGGCTACACCTTC; CDR3 protein: CASSRDSYGYTF
D gene: NA; V gene: TRBV7-8; clone size: NA; J gene: TRBJ2-2; CDR3 DNA: TGTGCCAGCAGCTTATGGGAGCAGACCGGGGAGCTGTTTTTT; CDR3 protein: CASSLWEQTGELFF
D gene: TRBD1; V gene: TRBV7-2; clone size: NA; J gene: TRBJ1-2; CDR3 DNA: TGTGCCAGCAGCCCTGACAGGGGGCGCGAGGGCTACACCTTC; CDR3 protein: CASSPDRGREGYTF
D gene: NA; V gene: TRBV4-2; clone size: NA; J gene: TRBJ1-1; CDR3 DNA: TGTGCCAGCAGCCACTTAGACAGGAACACTGAAGCTTTCTTT; CDR3 protein: CASSHLDRNTEAFF
D gene: NA; V gene: TRBV6-5; clone size: NA; J gene: TRBJ1-3; CDR3 DNA: TGTGCCAGCAGTTACTCATACGGAAACACCATATATTTT; CDR3 protein: CASSYSYGNTIYF
D gene: TRBD2; V gene: TRBV20-1; clone size: few; J gene: TRBJ2-3; CDR3 DNA: TGCAGTGCCGAGCGGGGAGCTACAGATACGCAGTATTTT; CDR3 protein: CSAERGATDTQYF
D gene: NA; V gene: TRBV7-9; clone size: few; J gene: TRBJ2-7; CDR3 DNA: TGTGCCAGCAGCTCGTCCGGGACAAACGAGCAGTACTTC; CDR3 protein: CASSSSGTNEQYF
D gene: NA; V gene: TRBV12-3/TRBV12-4; clone size: NA; J gene: TRBJ2-3; CDR3 DNA: TGTGCCAGCAGTACCGTTTACGAGGGGGGCGGCACAGATACGCAGTATTTT; CDR3 protein: CASSTVYEGGGTDTQYF
D gene: NA; V gene: TRBV7-2; clone size: NA; J gene: TRBJ2-3; CDR3 DNA: TGTGCCAGCAGCGCCAGGGTTTCAGATACGCAGTATTTT; CDR3 protein: CASSARVSDTQYF
D gene: TRBD1; V gene: TRBV7-3; clone size: many; J gene: TRBJ2-3; CDR3 DNA: TGTGCCAGCAGCTTATCCGGGACAGGGGTCACAGATACGCAGTATTTT; CDR3 protein: CASSLSGTGVTDTQYF
D gene: NA; V gene: TRBV9; clone size: NA; J gene: TRBJ1-2; CDR3 DNA: TGTGCCAGCAGCGTAGATTACGGCAGAATTAACTATGGCTACACCTTC; CDR3 protein: CASSVDYGRINYGYTF
D gene: NA; V gene: TRBV25-1; clone size: NA; J gene: TRBJ2-6; CDR3 DNA: TGTGCCAGCAGTGTAGGCAGGGACTCTGGGGCCAACGTCCTGACTTTC; CDR3 protein: CASSVGRDSGANVLTF
D gene: NA; V gene: TRBV7-3; clone size: NA; J gene: TRBJ2-5; CDR3 DNA: TGTGCCAGCAGCTTATTACAGTCAGAGACCCAGTACTTC; CDR3 protein: CASSLLQSETQYF
D gene: TRBD2; V gene: TRBV11-2; clone size: few; J gene: TRBJ2-5; CDR3 DNA: TGTGCCAGCAGCACAATAGCGGGGGGGATGGAGACCCAGTACTTC; CDR3 protein: CASSTIAGGMETQYF
D gene: NA; V gene: TRBV15; clone size: NA; J gene: TRBJ2-7; CDR3 DNA: TGTGCCACCAGCAGGAGGACCCCCCACGAGCAGTACTTC; CDR3 protein: CATSRRTPHEQYF
D gene: TRBD2; V gene: TRBV19; clone size: NA; J gene: TRBJ2-1; CDR3 DNA: TGTGCCAGTAGGCCGACTAGCGTAGTTGAGCAGTTCTTC; CDR3 protein: CASRPTSVVEQFF
D gene: NA; V gene: TRBV12-3/TRBV12-4; clone size: many; J gene: TRBJ2-7; CDR3 DNA: TGTGCCAGCAGTTTCGGGCGGACCACCTACGAGCAGTACTTC; CDR3 protein: CASSFGRTTYEQYF
D gene: NA; V gene: TRBV18; clone size: NA; J gene: TRBJ2-2; CDR3 DNA: TGTGCCAGCTCACCTTTAGAGGTGCACACCGGGGAGCTGTTTTTT; CDR3 protein: CASSPLEVHTGELFF
D gene: TRBD2; V gene: TRBV5-1; clone size: NA; J gene: TRBJ2-1; CDR3 DNA: TGCGCCAGCAGCTCGAATAGCGGGGGGTCCGGCAATGAGCAGTTCTTC; CDR3 protein: CASSSNSGGSGNEQFF
D gene: TRBD2; V gene: TRBV7-9; clone size: NA; J gene: TRBJ2-5; CDR3 DNA: TGTGCCAGCAGCTTATCGGGGGGAGAGACCCAGTACTTC; CDR3 protein: CASSLSGGETQYF